Sequencing of this TCR beta chain was carried out in a study of T cells in Graves' hyperthyroidism and ophthalmopathy. TCR beta CDR3 region amplification was performed from RNA transcripts. HTBI primers were used for first-round RT-PCR of the TCR CDR3. TCRdb redid the calling of the multiplex PCR reads with MiXCR, one entry per CDR3 protein. The sample has about 720,000 distinct CDR3 sequences, over 15% seen once. CDR3 length: 15 amino acids. Germline trimming cut 6 bases from V and 8 bases from J; bases unmatched to any gene: 15. From germline, CDR1 is MNHNS and CDR2 SASEGT. A few counts support this clonotype.

Specimen: blood. J is TRBJ1-2 and V is TRBV6-1, with TRBD1 matching 7 bases. This sequence originates from a young man with Graves' hyperthyroidism. The CDR3 sequence: CASSLGIEGARGYTF. In DNA, the CDR3 is TGTGCCAGCAGCCTTGGGATCGAGGGGGCGAGGGGCTACACCTTC.